Listed below are T cell receptor beta chains from one sample, sequenced in a study of shared clonotypes between healthy human individuals. Here immunoSEQ multiplex PCR was the method, and the copy in TCRdb shows in-frame clones only, minus some. The data show millions of clones, approximately 95% seen once. Sequencing input: naive CD8+ T cells sorted from blood. The origin of the receptors is a man in his late teens or twenties in good health. The CDR3 runs from the conserved cysteine through the conserved F or W. Each record gives: D gene, clone size, J gene, V gene, CDR3 DNA, CDR3 protein. D genes are given only for firm matches. Some rows have no size entry. The others give once, few or many, or a class for an expanded clone.

D: NA; size: NA; J: TRBJ2-7; V: TRBV18; DNA: TGTGCCAGCTCACCACCGACAGGCTACGAGCAGTACTTC; CDR3: CASSPPTGYEQYF
D: NA; size: NA; J: TRBJ2-3; V: TRBV9; DNA: TGTGCCAGCAGCGTAGAGTCGACAGATACGCAGTATTTT; CDR3: CASSVESTDTQYF
D: NA; size: NA; J: TRBJ2-3; V: TRBV2; DNA: TGTGCCAGCAGTGAAGGGGGCACAGATACGCAGTATTTT; CDR3: CASSEGGTDTQYF
D: NA; size: once; J: TRBJ1-2; V: TRBV7-9; DNA: TGTGCCAGCTGGGGGAAGTCCCCCTATGGCTACACCTTC; CDR3: CASWGKSPYGYTF
D: TRBD2; size: NA; J: TRBJ2-7; V: TRBV4-1; DNA: TGCGCCAGCAGCCCGCGGACTAGCGGGAGGGCTCCCAACTACGAGCAGTACTTC; CDR3: CASSPRTSGRAPNYEQYF
D: NA; size: NA; J: TRBJ2-1; V: TRBV6-5; DNA: TGTGCCAGCAGTTACCCGGAAACCCATGAGCAGTTCTTC; CDR3: CASSYPETHEQFF
D: NA; size: NA; J: TRBJ2-7; V: TRBV27; DNA: TGTGCCAGCAGTTTATCGGTGTACTACGAGCAGTACTTC; CDR3: CASSLSVYYEQYF
D: TRBD1; size: NA; J: TRBJ2-2; V: TRBV7-9; DNA: TGTGCCAGCAGCTTAGGACAGGGGGCCACCGGGGAGCTGTTTTTT; CDR3: CASSLGQGATGELFF
D: NA; size: NA; J: TRBJ2-7; V: TRBV28; DNA: TGTGCCAGCCTCCCTCTCAGGTCCAACGAGCAGTACTTC; CDR3: CASLPLRSNEQYF
D: TRBD1; size: once; J: TRBJ1-4; V: TRBV27; DNA: TGTGCCAGCGGGGACAGGGGTGAAAAACTGTTTTTT; CDR3: CASGDRGEKLFF
D: NA; size: NA; J: TRBJ1-2; V: TRBV5-4; DNA: TGTGCCAGCAGCAGAGGGGGGGAGTACTATGGCTACACCTTC; CDR3: CASSRGGEYYGYTF
D: NA; size: once; J: TRBJ1-6; V: TRBV7-9; DNA: TGTGCCAGCAGCTTTAGCATGTCGGAGGGAGACCTCCACTTT; CDR3: CASSFSMSEGDLHF
D: NA; size: NA; J: TRBJ1-4; V: TRBV6-1; DNA: TGTGCCAGCAGTGAAGTCCGAGGACAGATTAATGAAAAACTGTTTTTT; CDR3: CASSEVRGQINEKLFF
D: NA; size: NA; J: TRBJ2-3; V: TRBV7-9; DNA: TGTGCCAGCAGCACGCCGCCCGGGCTCCCCACAGATACGCAGTATTTT; CDR3: CASSTPPGLPTDTQYF
D: TRBD2; size: NA; J: TRBJ2-7; V: TRBV27; DNA: TGTGCCAGCAGTTCCACTAGCGGGAGTCCCTACGAGCAGTACTTC; CDR3: CASSSTSGSPYEQYF
D: TRBD2; size: NA; J: TRBJ2-3; V: TRBV7-9; DNA: TGTGCCAGCAGCCCTCGAACTGGCCTAGCGGGTATCACAGATACGCAGTATTTT; CDR3: CASSPRTGLAGITDTQYF
D: NA; size: NA; J: TRBJ2-3; V: TRBV7-2; DNA: TGTGCCAGCAGCTTAGCCACTAGTGCGGAACCTGTCGGGGCAGATACGCAGTATTTT; CDR3: CASSLATSAEPVGADTQYF
D: NA; size: few; J: TRBJ2-7; V: TRBV28; DNA: TGTGCCAGCAGTTCCCTCTCCTACGAGCAGTACTTC; CDR3: CASSSLSYEQYF
D: NA; size: NA; J: TRBJ1-1; V: TRBV27; DNA: TGTGCCAGCAGTTTCGATAGGGGTAATGAAGCTTTCTTT; CDR3: CASSFDRGNEAFF
D: TRBD1; size: NA; J: TRBJ2-7; V: TRBV7-2; DNA: TGTGCCAGCAGCGAACCCGGACAGGCCCCTTACGAGCAGTACTTC; CDR3: CASSEPGQAPYEQYF
D: NA; size: NA; J: TRBJ2-5; V: TRBV27; DNA: TGTGCCAGCAGCCCTAGCGCGGGCGAGACCCTCGAAGAGACCCAGTACTTC; CDR3: CASSPSAGETLEETQYF
D: NA; size: NA; J: TRBJ1-1; V: TRBV13; DNA: TGTGCCAGCAGCTTAGGCATGGGAATTAACACTGAAGCTTTCTTT; CDR3: CASSLGMGINTEAFF
D: NA; size: few; J: TRBJ1-6; V: TRBV6-6; DNA: TGTGCCAGCAGTCGTGACAGGATTGCGGGCAATTCACCCCTCCACTTT; CDR3: CASSRDRIAGNSPLHF
D: TRBD1; size: NA; J: TRBJ1-2; V: TRBV7-9; DNA: TGTGCCAGCAGCCGCCCCTCGACAGGGCCTACCTATGGCTACACCTTC; CDR3: CASSRPSTGPTYGYTF
D: NA; size: NA; J: TRBJ2-2; V: TRBV7-9; DNA: TGTGCCAGCAGCGCCCGACAGGTAGAGGGCACCGGGGAGCTGTTTTTT; CDR3: CASSARQVEGTGELFF
D: TRBD1; size: once; J: TRBJ1-6; V: TRBV11-2; DNA: TGTGCCAGCAGCTTAGAGGGGACAGGGGGATCACCCCTCCACTTT; CDR3: CASSLEGTGGSPLHF
D: NA; size: once; J: TRBJ2-1; V: TRBV6-5; DNA: TGTGCCAGCAGTTTCACGGGGGATGAGCAGTTCTTC; CDR3: CASSFTGDEQFF
D: TRBD2; size: NA; J: TRBJ2-7; V: TRBV4-3; DNA: TGCGCCAGCAGCCAAGAACCTAGCGGGAAGTACGAGCAGTACTTC; CDR3: CASSQEPSGKYEQYF
D: NA; size: NA; J: TRBJ1-2; V: TRBV18; DNA: TGTGCCAGCTCACCACCGTTCGGGGGCTACACCTTC; CDR3: CASSPPFGGYTF
D: NA; size: NA; J: TRBJ2-1; V: TRBV4-1; DNA: TGCGCCAGCAGCCAAGAGGGGAGGGGGTTGAGGAATGAGCAGTTCTTC; CDR3: CASSQEGRGLRNEQFF
D: NA; size: NA; J: TRBJ1-6; V: TRBV9; DNA: TGTGCCAGCAGCGTAGATGGGGGCGGTTCACCCCTCCACTTT; CDR3: CASSVDGGGSPLHF
D: NA; size: NA; J: TRBJ2-7; V: TRBV7-9; DNA: TGTGCCAGCAGCTTTGTGGGGCACTACGAGCAGTACTTC; CDR3: CASSFVGHYEQYF
D: TRBD2; size: NA; J: TRBJ2-1; V: TRBV28; DNA: TGTGCCAGCAGTTTACTAGCGGGGGGAGGCAATGAGCAGTTCTTC; CDR3: CASSLLAGGGNEQFF
D: TRBD2; size: NA; J: TRBJ2-1; V: TRBV4-1; DNA: TGCGCCAGCAGCCAAGTCGGGAGGACGAATGAGCAGTTCTTC; CDR3: CASSQVGRTNEQFF
D: NA; size: NA; J: TRBJ1-1; V: TRBV25-1; DNA: TGTGCCAGCAGTACCACACTTGAAGCTTTCTTT; CDR3: CASSTTLEAFF
D: NA; size: NA; J: TRBJ2-2; V: TRBV11-2; DNA: TGTGCCAGCAGCGAGGACGGACAAGTGGGTACCGGGGAGCTGTTTTTT; CDR3: CASSEDGQVGTGELFF
D: NA; size: once; J: TRBJ1-1; V: TRBV19; DNA: TGTGCCAGTAGTACCCAATGGGGGGACACTGAAGCTTTCTTT; CDR3: CASSTQWGDTEAFF
D: NA; size: NA; J: TRBJ1-6; V: TRBV5-1; DNA: TGCGCCAGCAAGGAGGGCGGTTCACCCCTCCACTTT; CDR3: CASKEGGSPLHF
D: TRBD2; size: NA; J: TRBJ2-5; V: TRBV11-2; DNA: TGTGCCAGCAGCTCCGGACTAGCGGGACCCCGAAAGACCCAGTACTTC; CDR3: CASSSGLAGPRKTQYF
D: NA; size: once; J: TRBJ2-7; V: TRBV2; DNA: TGTGCCAGCAGTGAAGCGGGGCTCAGCTCCTACGAGCAGTACTTC; CDR3: CASSEAGLSSYEQYF
D: NA; size: NA; J: TRBJ1-5; V: TRBV15; DNA: TGTGCCACCTCGCAGGATAGCAATCAGCCCCAGCATTTT; CDR3: CATSQDSNQPQHF